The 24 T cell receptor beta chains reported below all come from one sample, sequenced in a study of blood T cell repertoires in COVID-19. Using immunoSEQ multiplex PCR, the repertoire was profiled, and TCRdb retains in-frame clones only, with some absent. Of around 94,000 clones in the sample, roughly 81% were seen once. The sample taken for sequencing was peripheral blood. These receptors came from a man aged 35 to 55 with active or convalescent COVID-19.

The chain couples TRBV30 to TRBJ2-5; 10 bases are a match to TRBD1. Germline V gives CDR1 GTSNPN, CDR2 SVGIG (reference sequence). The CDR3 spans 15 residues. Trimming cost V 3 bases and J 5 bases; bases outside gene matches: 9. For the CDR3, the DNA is TGTGCCTGGAGGGGACGACAGGGGGCGGGGGAGACCCAGTACTTC. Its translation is CAWRGRQGAGETQYF. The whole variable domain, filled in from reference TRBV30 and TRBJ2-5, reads SQTIHQWPATLVQPVGSPLSLECTVEGTSNPNLYWYRQAAGRGLQLLFYSVGIGQISSEVPQNLSASRPQDRQFILSSKKLLLSDSGFYLCAWRGRQGAGETQYFGPGTRLLVL.

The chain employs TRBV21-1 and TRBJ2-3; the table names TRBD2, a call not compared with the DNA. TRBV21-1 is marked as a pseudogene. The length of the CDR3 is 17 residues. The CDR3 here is CASSPQRALAGTDTQYF. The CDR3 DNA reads TGTGCCAGCAGCCCCCAGCGGGCCCTAGCGGGCACAGATACGCAGTATTTT.

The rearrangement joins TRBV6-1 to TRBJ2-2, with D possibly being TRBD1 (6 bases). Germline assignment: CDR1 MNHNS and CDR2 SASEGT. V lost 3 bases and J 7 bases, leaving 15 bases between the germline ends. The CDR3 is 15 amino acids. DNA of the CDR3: TGTGCCAGCAGTGAGGCCGACAGGAGGAGCGGGGAGCTGTTTTTT. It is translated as CASSEADRRSGELFF.

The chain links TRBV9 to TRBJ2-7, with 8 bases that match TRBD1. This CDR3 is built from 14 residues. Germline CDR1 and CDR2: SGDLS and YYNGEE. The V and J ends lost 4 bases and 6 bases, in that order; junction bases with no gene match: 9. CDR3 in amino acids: CASSPGTGLAEQYF. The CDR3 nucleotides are TGTGCCAGCAGCCCAGGGACAGGATTGGCCGAGCAGTACTTC.

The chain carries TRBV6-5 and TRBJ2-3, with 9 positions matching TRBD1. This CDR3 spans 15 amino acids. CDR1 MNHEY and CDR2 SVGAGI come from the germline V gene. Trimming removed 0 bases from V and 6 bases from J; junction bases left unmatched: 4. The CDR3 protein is CASSYSTGGDDTQYF. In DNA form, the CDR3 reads TGTGCCAGCAGTTACTCGACAGGGGGAGACGATACGCAGTATTTT.

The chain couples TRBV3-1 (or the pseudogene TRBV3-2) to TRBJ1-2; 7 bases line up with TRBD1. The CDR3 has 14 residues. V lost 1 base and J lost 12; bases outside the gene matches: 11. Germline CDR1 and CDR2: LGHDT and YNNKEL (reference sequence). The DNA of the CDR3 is TGTGCCAGCAGCCAAGGCCCTGGACAGGAGGGAGACACCTTC. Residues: CASSQGPGQEGDTF.

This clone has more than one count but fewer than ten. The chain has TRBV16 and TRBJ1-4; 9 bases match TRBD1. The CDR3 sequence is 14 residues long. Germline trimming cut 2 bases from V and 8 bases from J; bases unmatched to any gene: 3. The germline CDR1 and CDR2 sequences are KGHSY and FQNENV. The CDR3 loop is CASSQADRGEKLFF. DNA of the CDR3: TGTGCCAGCAGCCAAGCGGACAGGGGCGAAAAACTGTTTTTT. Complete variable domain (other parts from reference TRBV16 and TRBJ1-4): GEEVAQTPKHLVRGEGQKAKLYCAPIKGHSYVFWYQQVLKNEFKFLISFQNENVFDETGMPKERFSAKCLPNSPCSLEIQATKLEDSAVYFCASSQADRGEKLFFGSGTQLSVL.

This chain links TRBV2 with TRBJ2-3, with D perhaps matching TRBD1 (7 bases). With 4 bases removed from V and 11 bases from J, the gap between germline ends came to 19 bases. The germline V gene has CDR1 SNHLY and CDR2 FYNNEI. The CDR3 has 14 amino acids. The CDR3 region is CASSGGGLGSGQYF. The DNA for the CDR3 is TGTGCCAGCAGTGGAGGGGGCCTCGGGAGCGGGCAGTATTTT.

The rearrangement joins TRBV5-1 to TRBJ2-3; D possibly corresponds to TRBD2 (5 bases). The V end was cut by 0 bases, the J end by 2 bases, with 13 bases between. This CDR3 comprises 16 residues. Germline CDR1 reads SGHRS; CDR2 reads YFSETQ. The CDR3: CASSLGAGDSTDTQYF. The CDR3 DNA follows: TGCGCCAGCAGCTTGGGTGCCGGGGATTCCACAGATACGCAGTATTTT. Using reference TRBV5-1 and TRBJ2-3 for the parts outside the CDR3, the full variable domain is KAGVTQTPRYLIKTRGQQVTLSCSPISGHRSVSWYQQTPGQGLQFLFEYFSETQRNKGNFPGRFSGRQFSNSRSEMNVSTLELGDSALYLCASSLGAGDSTDTQYFGPGTRLTVL.

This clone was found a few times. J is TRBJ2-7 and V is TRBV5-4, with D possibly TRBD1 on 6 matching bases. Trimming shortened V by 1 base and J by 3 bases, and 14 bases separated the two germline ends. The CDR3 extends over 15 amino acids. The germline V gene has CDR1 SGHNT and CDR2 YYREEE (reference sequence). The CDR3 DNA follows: TGTGCCAGCAGCTTGTCAGGGGCGGGTGGCTACGAGCAGTACTTC. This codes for CASSLSGAGGYEQYF.

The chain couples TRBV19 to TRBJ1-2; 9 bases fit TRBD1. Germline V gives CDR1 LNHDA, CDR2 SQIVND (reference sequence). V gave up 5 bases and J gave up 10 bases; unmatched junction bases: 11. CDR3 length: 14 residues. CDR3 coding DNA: TGTGCCAGTAGTGACGCCGGGACAGGGATTGCCTACACCTTC. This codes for CASSDAGTGIAYTF.

CDR3 region: CAISEQGANTGELFF. CDR3 bases: TGTGCCATCAGTGAACAGGGGGCGAACACCGGGGAGCTGTTTTTT. The rearrangement uses TRBV10-3 and TRBJ2-2; 8 bases are a match to TRBD1. The CDR3 covers 15 residues. Germline V gene data show CDR1 as ENHRY and CDR2 as SYGVKD. The ends lost 3 bases at V and 0 bases at J; junction bases unmatched: 0.

CDR3 bases: TGTGCCAGCAGCTCCTCGGACAGGAACCTGATCGGCTACACCTTC. Translation: CASSSSDRNLIGYTF. V usage is TRBV7-9 and J usage is TRBJ1-2; 7 bases map to TRBD1. The CDR3 runs 15 residues. V shed 4 bases and J 8 bases; nucleotides not matched to a gene: 13. Germline CDR1 is SEHNR and CDR2 is FQNEAQ (reference sequence).

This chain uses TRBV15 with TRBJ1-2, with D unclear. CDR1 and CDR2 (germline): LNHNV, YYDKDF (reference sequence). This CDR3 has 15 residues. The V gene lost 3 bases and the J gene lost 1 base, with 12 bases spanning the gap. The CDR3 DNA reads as TGTGCCACCAGCAGGCCCGGCGGGTTTAACTATGGCTACACCTTC. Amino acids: CATSRPGGFNYGYTF.

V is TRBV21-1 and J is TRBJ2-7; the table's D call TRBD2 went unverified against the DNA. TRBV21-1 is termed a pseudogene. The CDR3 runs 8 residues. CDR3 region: CASSRGLF. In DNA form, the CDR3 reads TGTGCCAGCAGCAGGGGACTCTTC.

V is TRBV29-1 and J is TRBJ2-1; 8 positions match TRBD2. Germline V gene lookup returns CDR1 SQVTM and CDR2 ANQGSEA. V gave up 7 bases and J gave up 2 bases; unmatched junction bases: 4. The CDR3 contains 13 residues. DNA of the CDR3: TGCAGCGCCGGGGGGGACACCTACAATGAGCAGTTCTTC. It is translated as CSAGGDTYNEQFF.

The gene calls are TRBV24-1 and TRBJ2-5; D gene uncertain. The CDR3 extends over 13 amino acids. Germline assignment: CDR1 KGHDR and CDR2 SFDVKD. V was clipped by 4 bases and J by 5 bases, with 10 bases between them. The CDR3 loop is CATSDQTRETQYF. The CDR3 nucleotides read TGTGCCACCAGTGACCAAACGAGGGAGACCCAGTACTTC.

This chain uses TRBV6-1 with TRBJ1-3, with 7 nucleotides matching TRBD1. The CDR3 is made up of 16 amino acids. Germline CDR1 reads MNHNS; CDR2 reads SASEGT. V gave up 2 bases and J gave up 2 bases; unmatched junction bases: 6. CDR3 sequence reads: CASSEYDREPGNTIYF. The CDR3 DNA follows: TGTGCCAGCAGTGAATACGACAGGGAACCTGGAAACACCATATATTTT.

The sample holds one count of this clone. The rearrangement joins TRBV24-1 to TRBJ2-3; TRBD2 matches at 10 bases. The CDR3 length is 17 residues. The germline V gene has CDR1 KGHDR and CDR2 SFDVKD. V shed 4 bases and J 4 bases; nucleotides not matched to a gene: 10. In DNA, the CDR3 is TGTGCCACCAGTGACCCGTCAAAGCGGGGGGGCCCAGATACGCAGTATTTT. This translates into CATSDPSKRGGPDTQYF.

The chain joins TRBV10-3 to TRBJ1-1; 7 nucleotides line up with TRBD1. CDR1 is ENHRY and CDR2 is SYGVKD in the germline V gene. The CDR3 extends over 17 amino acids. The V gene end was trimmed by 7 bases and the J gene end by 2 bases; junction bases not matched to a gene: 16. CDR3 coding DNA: TGTGCCATCATTGATGGGAGGTCGGGGACAGTTAACACTGAAGCTTTCTTT. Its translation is CAIIDGRSGTVNTEAFF.

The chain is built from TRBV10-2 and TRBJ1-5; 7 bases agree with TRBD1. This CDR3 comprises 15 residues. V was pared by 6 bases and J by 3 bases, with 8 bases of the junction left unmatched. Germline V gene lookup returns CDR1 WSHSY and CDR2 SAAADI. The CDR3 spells CASSPTGDLNQPQHF. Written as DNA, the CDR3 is TGCGCCAGCAGCCCTACAGGGGACCTCAATCAGCCCCAGCATTTT.

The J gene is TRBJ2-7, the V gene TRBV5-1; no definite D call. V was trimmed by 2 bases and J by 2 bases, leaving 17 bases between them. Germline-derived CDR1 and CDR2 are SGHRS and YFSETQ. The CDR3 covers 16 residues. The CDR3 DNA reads TGCGCCAGCAGCTTAAGCATTCCAGGATCCGCCTACGAGCAGTACTTC. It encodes CASSLSIPGSAYEQYF.

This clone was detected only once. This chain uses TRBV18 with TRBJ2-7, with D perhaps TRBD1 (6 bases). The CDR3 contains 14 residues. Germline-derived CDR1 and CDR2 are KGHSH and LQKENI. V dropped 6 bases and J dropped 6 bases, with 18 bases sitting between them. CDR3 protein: CASSRESGHLEQYF. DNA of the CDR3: TGTGCCAGCTCGCGTGAATCGGGACACCTCGAGCAGTACTTC.

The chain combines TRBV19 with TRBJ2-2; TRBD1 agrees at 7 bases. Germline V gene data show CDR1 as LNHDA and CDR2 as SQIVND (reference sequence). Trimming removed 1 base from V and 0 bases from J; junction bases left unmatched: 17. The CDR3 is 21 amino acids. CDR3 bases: TGTGCCAGTAGTATAGCAGGGACATATGGAGGAGACAGGGCGAACACCGGGGAGCTGTTTTTT. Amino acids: CASSIAGTYGGDRANTGELFF.